These T cell receptor beta chains were read from a single sample in a study of OX40 agonist ivuxolimab in advanced cancers. TCRdb keeps only in-frame clones here, not all; method: immunoSEQ multiplex PCR. Found here are tens of thousands of clones, around 90% of them singletons; the top ten hold around 5.8%. The starting material was CD4+ or CD8+ T cells sorted from blood, obtained in a trial of the OX40 agonist ivuxolimab. These receptor sequences come from an adult with an advanced solid tumor such as melanoma, head and neck, liver or kidney cancer. CDR3s include the opening cysteine and the closing phenylalanine or tryptophan. A D gene is named only where the DNA matches it firmly. For some rows the clone size is stated as once, few or many, or as a class when expanded; others skip it.

clone_size	v_call	j_call	d_call	cdr3_nt	cdr3_aa
-	TRBV9	TRBJ2-7	TRBD1	TGTGCCAGCAGCGAGAGGGACAGCTCCTACGAGCAGTACTTC	CASSERDSSYEQYF
-	TRBV19	TRBJ2-7	TRBD1	TGTGCCAGTAGTCCACGACAGGGAATAACCTACGAGCAGTACTTC	CASSPRQGITYEQYF
-	TRBV29-1	TRBJ2-3	TRBD2	TGCAGCGTTCCCAGCGGGGGGGTCGATACGCAGTATTTT	CSVPSGGVDTQYF
-	TRBV19	TRBJ2-2	TRBD1	TGTGCCAGTAGAGGACAGGGGTCGAACACCGGGGAGCTGTTTTTT	CASRGQGSNTGELFF
-	TRBV2	TRBJ1-5	TRBD1	TGTGCCAGCGGTCGACAGGGTCTTAGCCAGCCCCAGCATTTT	CASGRQGLSQPQHF
-	TRBV11-2	TRBJ2-3	-	TGTGCCAGCAGCCAGGACTCAGGACTATTCAGCACAGATACGCAGTATTTT	CASSQDSGLFSTDTQYF
-	TRBV9	TRBJ2-3	-	TGTGCCAGCAGCGTACAAGCGGGAGTCGGACAGGCGCAGTATTTT	CASSVQAGVGQAQYF
-	TRBV7-3	TRBJ2-7	-	TGTGCCAGCAGCCCCCGGGGGAGTTACGAGCAGTACTTC	CASSPRGSYEQYF
once	TRBV4-1	TRBJ2-1	-	TGCGCCAGCAGTCAAGTTCCGCCGGGTTACAATGAGCAGTTCTTC	CASSQVPPGYNEQFF
-	TRBV4-2	TRBJ2-5	TRBD2	TGTGCCAGCAGCCATTCAGCGGGAGTAGGGGAGACCCAGTACTTC	CASSHSAGVGETQYF
-	TRBV2	TRBJ2-7	-	TGTGCCAGCAGTAGAATAGCCTACGAGCAGTACTTC	CASSRIAYEQYF
-	TRBV5-6	TRBJ2-7	TRBD2	TGTGCCAGCAGCCTCCTTTTCGGGGGGTACGAGCAGTACTTC	CASSLLFGGYEQYF
-	TRBV27	TRBJ2-6	-	TGTGCCAGCAGTCCTCGGACAGGGAGGGGGTCCTCTGGGGCCAACGTCCTGACTTTC	CASSPRTGRGSSGANVLTF
-	TRBV11-2	TRBJ2-5	TRBD2	TGTGCCAGCAGCTTAGATCCCTCCCGGACTAGCGGGAGGGGAGAGACCCAATACTTC	CASSLDPSRTSGRGETQYF
-	TRBV19	TRBJ2-7	TRBD2	TGTGCCAGTAGTTCGCCTTCCAGCGGGGCCTACGAGCAGTACTTC	CASSSPSSGAYEQYF
-	TRBV5-1	TRBJ2-3	-	TGCGCCAGCAGTTTAGGGGGTACAGATACGCAGTATTTT	CASSLGGTDTQYF
-	TRBV7-6	TRBJ2-5	-	TGTGCCAGCAGCTACCTGGAGGGGCCACAAGAGACCCAGTACTTC	CASSYLEGPQETQYF
-	TRBV5-6	TRBJ2-1	-	TGTGCCAGCAGCCTTGACAGCCGCAATGAGCAGTTCTTC	CASSLDSRNEQFF
-	TRBV5-1	TRBJ1-2	-	TGCGCCAGCAGCTTTAGTGGGCAGGCTAACAAAGCTAACTATGGCTACACCTTC	CASSFSGQANKANYGYTF
-	TRBV19	TRBJ2-5	-	TGTGCCAGTAGTATAGCAACGTTCACTTCGGGCCAAGAGACCCAGTACTTC	CASSIATFTSGQETQYF
-	TRBV2	TRBJ1-5	TRBD1	TGTGCCAGCAGGAAGGGACAGGATCAGCCCCAGCATTTT	CASRKGQDQPQHF
-	TRBV10-3	TRBJ2-7	-	TGTGCCATCAGTGGGGCCACCTACGAGCAGTACTTC	CAISGATYEQYF
-	TRBV4-1	TRBJ2-5	TRBD1	TGCGCCAGCAGCCAGAGTCCGGGACAGGGGGGAGAGACCCAGTACTTC	CASSQSPGQGGETQYF
-	TRBV6-1	TRBJ2-7	-	TGTGCCAGCAGTGTACAGGGTTTCGAGCAGTACTTC	CASSVQGFEQYF
-	TRBV11-2	TRBJ1-6	-	TGTGCCAGCACCGTCGGTAATTCACCCCTCCACTTT	CASTVGNSPLHF